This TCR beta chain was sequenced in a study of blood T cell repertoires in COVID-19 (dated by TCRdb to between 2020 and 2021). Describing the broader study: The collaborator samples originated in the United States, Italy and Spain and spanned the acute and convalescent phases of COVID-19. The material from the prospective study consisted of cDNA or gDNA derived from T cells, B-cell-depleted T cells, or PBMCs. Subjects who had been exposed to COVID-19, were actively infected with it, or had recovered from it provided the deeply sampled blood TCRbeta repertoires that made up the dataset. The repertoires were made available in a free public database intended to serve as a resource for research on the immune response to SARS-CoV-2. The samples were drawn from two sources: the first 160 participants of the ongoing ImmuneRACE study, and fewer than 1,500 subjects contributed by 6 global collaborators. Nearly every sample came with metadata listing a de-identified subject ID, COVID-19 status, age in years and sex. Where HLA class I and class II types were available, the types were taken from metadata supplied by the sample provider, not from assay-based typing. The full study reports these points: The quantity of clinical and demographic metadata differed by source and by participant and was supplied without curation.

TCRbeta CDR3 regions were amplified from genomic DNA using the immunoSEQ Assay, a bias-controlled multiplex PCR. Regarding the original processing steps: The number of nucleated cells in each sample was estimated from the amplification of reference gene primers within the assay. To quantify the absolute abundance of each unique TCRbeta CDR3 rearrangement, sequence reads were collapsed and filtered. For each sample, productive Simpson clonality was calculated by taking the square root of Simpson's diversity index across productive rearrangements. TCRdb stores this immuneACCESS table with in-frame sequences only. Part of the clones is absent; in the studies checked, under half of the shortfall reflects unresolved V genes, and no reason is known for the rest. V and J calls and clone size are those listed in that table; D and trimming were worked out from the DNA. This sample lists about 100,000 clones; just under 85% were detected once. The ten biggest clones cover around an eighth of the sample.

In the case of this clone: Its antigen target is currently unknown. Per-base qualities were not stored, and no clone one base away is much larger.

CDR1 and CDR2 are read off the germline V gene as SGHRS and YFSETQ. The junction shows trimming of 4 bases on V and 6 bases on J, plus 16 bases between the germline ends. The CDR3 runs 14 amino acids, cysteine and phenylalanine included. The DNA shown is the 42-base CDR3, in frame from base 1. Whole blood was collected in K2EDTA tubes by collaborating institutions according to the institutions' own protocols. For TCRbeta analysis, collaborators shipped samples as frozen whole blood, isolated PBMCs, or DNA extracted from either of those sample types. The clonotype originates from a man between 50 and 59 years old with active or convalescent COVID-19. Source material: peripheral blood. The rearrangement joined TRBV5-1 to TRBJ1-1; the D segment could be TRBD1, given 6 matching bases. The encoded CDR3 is CASSTGQTYPEAFF. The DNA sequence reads TGCGCCAGCAGCACAGGACAGACCTACCCTGAAGCTTTCTTT.